This T cell receptor beta chain was captured by sequencing in a study of T-cell memory formation after mild COVID-19. Whole-study context: Largely, the TCR clusters proved donor specific.

Barcoded TCR alpha and TCR beta cDNA libraries with UMIs came from 5'RACE using constant-segment primers. One entry per CDR3 protein results from TCRdb running MiXCR on the 5' RACE reads. The data hold roughly 190,000 distinct CDR3 sequences, with 18% observed a single time. In its sample, this clonotype was seen a few times. The CDR3 totals 15 residues. Germline V gives CDR1 SGHTA, CDR2 FQGNSA. The V and J ends lost 1 base and 2 bases, in that order; junction bases with no gene match: 4. The receptor was derived from an adult woman who had mild COVID-19 (a few samples of this study predate the infection). Cell type and time point are not known. V usage is TRBV7-2 and J usage is TRBJ1-1, with TRBD1 identical over 7 bases. Material: PBMCs or a T cell subset sorted from them (not recorded which). As DNA, the CDR3 is TGTGCCAGCAGCTTAGGGACAGGAATAAACACTGAAGCTTTCTTT. Its translation is CASSLGTGINTEAFF.